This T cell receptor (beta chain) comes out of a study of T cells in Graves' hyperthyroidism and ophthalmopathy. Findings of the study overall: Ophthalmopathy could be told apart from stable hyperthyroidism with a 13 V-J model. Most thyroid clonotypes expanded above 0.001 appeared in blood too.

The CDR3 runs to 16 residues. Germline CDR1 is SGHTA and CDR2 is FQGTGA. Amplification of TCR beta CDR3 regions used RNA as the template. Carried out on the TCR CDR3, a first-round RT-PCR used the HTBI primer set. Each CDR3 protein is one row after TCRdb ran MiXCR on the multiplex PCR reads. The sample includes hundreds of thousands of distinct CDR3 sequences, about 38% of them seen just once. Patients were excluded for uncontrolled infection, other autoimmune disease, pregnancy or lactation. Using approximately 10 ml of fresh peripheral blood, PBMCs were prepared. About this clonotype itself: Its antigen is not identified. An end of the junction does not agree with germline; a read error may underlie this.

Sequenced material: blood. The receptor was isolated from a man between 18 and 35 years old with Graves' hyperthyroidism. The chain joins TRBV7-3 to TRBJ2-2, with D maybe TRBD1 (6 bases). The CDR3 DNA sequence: TGTGCCAGCAGCTTAAACGAACAGGGTAACACCGGGGAGCCGTTTTTT. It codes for CASSLNEQGNTGEPFF.